This is a list of T cell receptor beta chains from one sample in a study of control samples from healthy donors and cancer patients. Method: immunoSEQ multiplex PCR; TCRdb's copy keeps in-frame clones and lacks some. The repertoire holds some 150,000 clones, with about 91% as singletons. Sequences were obtained from blood. All receptors come from a man aged 25 to 45 in good health. CDR3s include the opening cysteine and the closing phenylalanine or tryptophan. The D gene is left open where the match is weak. The listing skips clone size in some rows; elsewhere it reads once, few, many or a size class.

clone size	D gene	V gene	J gene	CDR3 protein	CDR3 DNA
.	TRBD2	TRBV24-1	TRBJ2-3	CATSDSWTSGSTDTQYF	TGTGCCACCAGTGATTCCTGGACTAGCGGTAGCACAGATACGCAGTATTTT
.	TRBD1	TRBV30	TRBJ2-1	CAWSVLGQGAIGGEQFF	TGTGCCTGGAGTGTACTCGGACAGGGGGCTATCGGAGGTGAGCAGTTCTTC
.	.	TRBV30	TRBJ2-1	CAWSVLWRARRDEQFF	TGTGCCTGGAGTGTACTCTGGCGGGCCCGACGGGATGAGCAGTTCTTC
.	TRBD1	TRBV28	TRBJ2-7	CASSPGQGSYEQYF	TGTGCCAGCAGTCCGGGACAGGGGTCCTACGAGCAGTACTTC
.	TRBD1	TRBV27	TRBJ1-2	CASSPRQGSYGYTF	TGTGCCAGCAGTCCCCGACAGGGTTCATATGGCTACACCTTC
.	TRBD1	TRBV30	TRBJ2-7	CAWSVPGTGSEQYF	TGTGCCTGGAGTGTACCCGGGACAGGGAGCGAGCAGTACTTC
.	TRBD1	TRBV6-5	TRBJ2-3	CASSPGQFVGDTQYF	TGTGCCAGCAGTCCGGGACAGTTCGTGGGGGATACGCAGTATTTT
.	.	TRBV10-3	TRBJ2-4	CAISEQESKNIQYF	TGTGCCATCAGTGAACAGGAATCAAAAAACATTCAGTACTTC
.	TRBD2	TRBV12-3/TRBV12-4	TRBJ2-7	CASSWEGYEQYF	TGTGCCAGCAGTTGGGAGGGATACGAGCAGTACTTC
.	.	TRBV7-3	TRBJ2-3	CASSLYDGDTQYF	TGTGCCAGCAGCTTATATGATGGAGATACGCAGTATTTT
.	.	TRBV28	TRBJ1-2	CASRTPGGGGFYGYTF	TGTGCCAGCAGAACCCCTGGGGGGGGCGGCTTCTATGGCTACACCTTC
.	.	TRBV12-3/TRBV12-4	TRBJ1-1	CASALGTNTEAFF	TGTGCCAGCGCCCTGGGCACGAACACTGAAGCTTTCTTT
.	.	TRBV10-3	TRBJ1-2	CAISESNSEYGYTF	TGTGCCATCAGTGAGTCGAACAGCGAATATGGCTACACCTTC
.	TRBD2	TRBV2	TRBJ2-1	CASRGGLAYNEQFF	TGTGCCAGCAGGGGGGGACTAGCCTACAATGAGCAGTTCTTC
once	TRBD1	TRBV28	TRBJ1-2	CASSYGTGTGYTF	TGTGCCAGCAGTTATGGGACAGGGACTGGCTACACCTTC
.	.	TRBV11-2	TRBJ2-6	CASSLDRAGANVLTF	TGTGCCAGCAGCTTAGATCGAGCTGGGGCCAACGTCCTGACTTTC
.	.	TRBV28	TRBJ1-5	CASDGSNQPQHF	TGTGCCAGTGATGGTAGCAATCAGCCCCAGCATTTT
.	.	TRBV30	TRBJ2-1	CAWSTGAGKNEQFF	TGTGCCTGGAGTACTGGGGCAGGTAAGAATGAGCAGTTCTTC
once	.	TRBV4-1	TRBJ2-1	CASSQVSQGEYNEQFF	TGCGCCAGCAGCCAAGTTTCGCAGGGCGAATACAATGAGCAGTTCTTC
.	TRBD2	TRBV7-8	TRBJ2-1	CASSLGLAGEQFF	TGTGCCAGCAGCTTAGGGCTAGCGGGGGAGCAGTTCTTC
.	.	TRBV19	TRBJ2-3	CASNEGGPRDTQYF	TGTGCCAGTAACGAGGGGGGGCCAAGAGATACGCAGTATTTT
few	.	TRBV28	TRBJ1-2	CASSLSGAGNYGYTF	TGTGCCAGCAGTTTAAGCGGGGCGGGGAACTATGGCTACACCTTC
once	.	TRBV7-2	TRBJ1-6	CASSLRGGFSSYNSPLHF	TGTGCCAGCAGCTTACGGGGCGGTTTCAGCTCCTATAATTCACCCCTCCACTTT
.	TRBD1	TRBV19	TRBJ1-2	CASSTSTGGIYGYTF	TGTGCCAGTAGTACAAGTACAGGGGGGATATATGGCTACACCTTC
once	.	TRBV25-1	TRBJ2-1	CATRDRSYNEQFF	TGTGCCACCCGAGACAGGTCGTACAATGAGCAGTTCTTC
.	.	TRBV7-2	TRBJ2-3	CASSLGLGTDTQYF	TGTGCCAGCAGCTTGGGGCTAGGCACAGATACGCAGTATTTT
.	TRBD1	TRBV3-1/TRBV3-2	TRBJ2-3	CASSEDRDIDTQYF	TGTGCCAGCAGCGAAGACAGGGACATAGATACGCAGTATTTT
.	TRBD1	TRBV5-1	TRBJ1-4	CASSWTGGRGEKLFF	TGCGCCAGCAGCTGGACAGGGGGCAGAGGTGAAAAACTGTTTTTT